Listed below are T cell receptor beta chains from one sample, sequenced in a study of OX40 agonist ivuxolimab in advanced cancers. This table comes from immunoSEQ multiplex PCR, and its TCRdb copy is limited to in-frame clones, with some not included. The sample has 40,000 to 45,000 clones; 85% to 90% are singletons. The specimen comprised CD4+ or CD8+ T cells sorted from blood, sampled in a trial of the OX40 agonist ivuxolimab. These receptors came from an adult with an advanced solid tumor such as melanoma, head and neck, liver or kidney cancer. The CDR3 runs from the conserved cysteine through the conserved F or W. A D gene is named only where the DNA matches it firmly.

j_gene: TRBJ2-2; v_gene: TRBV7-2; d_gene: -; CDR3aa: CASSPDWLAGELFF
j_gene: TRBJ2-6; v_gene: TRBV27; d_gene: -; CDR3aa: CASSTGPHSGANVLTF
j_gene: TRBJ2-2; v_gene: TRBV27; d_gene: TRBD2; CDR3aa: CAAGLAGGGTGELFF
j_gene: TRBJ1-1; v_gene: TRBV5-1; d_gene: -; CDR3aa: CASSFTRDTEAFF
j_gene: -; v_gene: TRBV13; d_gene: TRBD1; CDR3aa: CASSPRQGGTYEQYF
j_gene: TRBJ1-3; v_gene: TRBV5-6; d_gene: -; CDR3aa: CASERAPRGNTIYF
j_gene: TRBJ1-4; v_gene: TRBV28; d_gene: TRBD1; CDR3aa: CASGGQVNEKLFF
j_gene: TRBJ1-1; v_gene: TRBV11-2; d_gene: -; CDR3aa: CASSLGRGQKWNTEAFF
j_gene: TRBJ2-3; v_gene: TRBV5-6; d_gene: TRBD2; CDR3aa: CASSSLAGVATDTQYF
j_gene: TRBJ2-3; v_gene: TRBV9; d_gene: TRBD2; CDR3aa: CASSVGSGIPDTQYF
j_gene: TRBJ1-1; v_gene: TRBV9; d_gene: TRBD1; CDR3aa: CASSVEGRGTEAFF
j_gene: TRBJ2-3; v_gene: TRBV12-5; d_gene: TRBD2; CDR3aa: CASGLGGLAGGDTQYF
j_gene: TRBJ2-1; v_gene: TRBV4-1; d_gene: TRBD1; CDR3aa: CASSQDDRVFNEQFF
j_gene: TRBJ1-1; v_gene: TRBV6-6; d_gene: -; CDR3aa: CASSPNMLGTEAFF
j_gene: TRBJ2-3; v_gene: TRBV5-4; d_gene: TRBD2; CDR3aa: CASSLATSGRLYTQYF
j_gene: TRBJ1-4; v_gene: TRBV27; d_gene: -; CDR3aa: CASSSLGVPDEKLFF
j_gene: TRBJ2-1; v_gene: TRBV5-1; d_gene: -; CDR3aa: CASSWGQGSYNEQFF